This TCR beta chain was identified during a study of cytomegalovirus exposure and HLA in healthy donors. PCR employed 60 Vbeta and 13 Jbeta primers. Profiled with immunoSEQ multiplex PCR; TCRdb holds only in-frame clones, not every one. The top ten clones hold roughly 2.1% of a sample with about 200,000 clones, roughly 73% of them seen once. This clone showed up just a few times. Antigen unknown. Findings and caveats of the study: CMV antigen specificity of a few CMV-associated chains was confirmed in vitro.

This CDR3 region has 15 residues. V gave up 4 bases and J gave up 5 bases; unmatched junction bases: 7. Germline V gene lookup returns CDR1 LGHNA and CDR2 YSLEER. Input material: PBMCs. The chain joins TRBV4-3 to TRBJ1-5, with TRBD1 matching 8 bases. The source is a woman in her 30s in good health and CMV-seropositive. CDR3 region: CASSLSYRGYQPQHF. CDR3 DNA: TGCGCCAGCAGCCTCTCATACAGGGGGTATCAGCCCCAGCATTTT.